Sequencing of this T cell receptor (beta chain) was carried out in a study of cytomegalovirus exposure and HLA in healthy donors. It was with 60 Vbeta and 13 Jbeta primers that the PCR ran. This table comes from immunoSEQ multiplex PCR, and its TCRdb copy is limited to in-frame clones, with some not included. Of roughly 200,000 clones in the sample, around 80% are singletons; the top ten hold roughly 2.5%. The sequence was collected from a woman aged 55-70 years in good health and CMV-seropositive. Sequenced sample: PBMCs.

The CDR3 protein is CASSFYREVGYEQYF. CDR3 DNA sequence: TGTGCCAGCAGTTTCTACCGGGAGGTGGGCTACGAGCAGTACTTC. The J gene is TRBJ2-7, the V gene TRBV6-5, with 7 nucleotides matching TRBD2. With 4 bases clipped from V and 3 bases from J, the junction kept 9 bases outside the gene matches. This CDR3 contains 15 residues. CDR1 MNHEY and CDR2 SVGAGI come from the germline V gene.